The 13 T cell receptor beta chains in this list originate from one sample, sequenced in a study of cytomegalovirus exposure and HLA in healthy donors. Researchers ran the PCR with 60 Vbeta and 13 Jbeta primers. Measured with immunoSEQ multiplex PCR; TCRdb has only the in-frame clones, and not every one. The table has about 160,000 clones, approximately 88% seen once. The sample consisted of PBMCs. These receptors were obtained from a woman younger than 35 in good health and CMV-seronegative.

The rearrangement uses TRBV30 and TRBJ2-3, with 9 bases identical to TRBD1. There are 15 residues in the CDR3. The V segment lost 3 bases and the J segment 8 bases; nucleotides outside the gene matches: 12. Germline V gives CDR1 GTSNPN, CDR2 SVGIG (reference sequence). The CDR3: CAWSPAGTGIGTQYF. CDR3 DNA sequence: TGTGCCTGGAGCCCGGCCGGGACAGGGATTGGTACGCAGTATTTT.

V gene TRBV14 combines with J gene TRBJ1-1; no definite D call. This CDR3 region has 13 residues. The V gene's germline CDR1 is SGHDN and CDR2 FVKESK. V was shortened by 4 bases and J by 0 bases, with 6 bases between the two germline ends. The CDR3 sequence: CASSPSLNTEAFF. The CDR3 DNA follows: TGTGCCAGCAGCCCCTCTTTGAACACTGAAGCTTTCTTT.

This clone was counted between two and nine times. This chain uses TRBV7-9 with TRBJ2-3; 12 bases are a match to TRBD1. After removal of 5 bases from V and 4 bases from J, the junction contained 7 bases not matched to a gene. From germline, CDR1 is SEHNR and CDR2 FQNEAQ (reference sequence). This CDR3 region has 16 residues. The CDR3 protein is CASSGRDRGRADTQYF. The CDR3 region has the DNA TGTGCCAGCAGCGGACGGGACAGGGGGCGCGCAGATACGCAGTATTTT.

This chain joins TRBV7-2 and TRBJ1-5; the match to TRBD1 covers 9 bases. The V gene end was trimmed by 5 bases and the J gene end by 4 bases; junction bases not matched to a gene: 9. CDR3 length: 16 amino acids. Per the germline V gene, CDR1 is SGHTA and CDR2 is FQGNSA. The CDR3 nucleotides are TGTGCCAGCAGCAAGGAAGACAGGGGGTTGAATCAGCCCCAGCATTTT. Protein product: CASSKEDRGLNQPQHF.

V is TRBV6-6 and J is TRBJ1-5, with D tentatively TRBD1 (6 bases). Germline V lookup: CDR1 MNHNY, CDR2 SVGAGI (reference sequence). The CDR3 is made up of 12 amino acids. V dropped 5 bases and J dropped 15 bases, with 17 bases sitting between them. The CDR3 DNA reads as TGTGCCAGCAGTCTAAGGGACACGTTCGGGCATTTT. Translated: CASSLRDTFGHF.

The chain employs TRBV14 and TRBJ1-3; D not resolved. CDR1 is SGHDN and CDR2 is FVKESK in the germline V gene. The CDR3 covers 14 residues. Trimming cost V 8 bases and J 4 bases, with 15 bases left between them. The CDR3 reads CASSRGTTGNTIYF. The DNA of the CDR3 is TGTGCCAGCTCTCGAGGAACGACGGGAAACACCATATATTTT.

V usage is TRBV2 and J usage is TRBJ2-7; the D gene is possibly TRBD2 (5 bases). Germline values: CDR1 SNHLY, CDR2 FYNNEI. This CDR3 has 14 amino acids. Between the trimmed V and J ends, which lost 4 bases and 3 bases, there was a span of 13 bases. The CDR3, as DNA: TGTGCCAGCAGTGGGCTTCACGGAGGCTACGAGCAGTACTTC. This gives the protein CASSGLHGGYEQYF. Together with reference TRBV2 and TRBJ2-7, the CDR3 gives the full variable domain: EPEVTQTPSHQVTQMGQEVILRCVPISNHLYFYWYRQILGQKVEFLVSFYNNEISEKSEIFDDQFSVERPDGSNFTLKIRSTKLEDSAMYFCASSGLHGGYEQYFGPGTRLTVT.

The chain is built from TRBV5-4 and TRBJ1-1; 8 nucleotides agree with TRBD1. V was pared by 5 bases and J by 0 bases, with 9 bases of the junction left unmatched. The germline V gene encodes CDR1 SGHNT and CDR2 YYREEE (reference sequence). The CDR3 consists of 16 residues. The CDR3 is CASRSRQGIMNTEAFF. CDR3 nucleotides: TGTGCCAGCAGATCGCGACAGGGGATTATGAACACTGAAGCTTTCTTT.

The rearrangement uses TRBV19 and TRBJ1-2, with D uncertain. The length of the CDR3 is 14 residues. The V and J ends lost 0 bases and 8 bases respectively, with 13 bases between them. Germline loops: CDR1 LNHDA, CDR2 SQIVND (reference sequence). The CDR3 DNA reads as TGTGCCAGTAGTATAGATCACCGGGTTCAGGGCTACACCTTC. The encoded protein is CASSIDHRVQGYTF.

The chain employs TRBV4-1 and TRBJ1-2; the D is unclear. The CDR3 has 15 amino acids. Per the germline V gene, CDR1 is MGHRA and CDR2 is YSYEKL. Trimming pared 3 bases from V and 3 bases from J, leaving 14 bases between. CDR3 sequence (DNA): TGCGCCAGCAGCCACACCGCCGGTATTCACTATGGCTACACCTTC. It is translated as CASSHTAGIHYGYTF.

The chain uses TRBV28 and TRBJ1-3, with D tentatively TRBD1 (5 bases). V lost 3 bases and J 4 bases, leaving 7 bases between the germline ends. CDR1 is MDHEN and CDR2 is SYDVKM in the germline V gene. This CDR3 comprises 13 residues. CDR3 in DNA: TGTGCCAGCAGTTTTAGGACAGGAAACACCATATATTTT. Residues: CASSFRTGNTIYF.

The chain recombines TRBV5-1 with TRBJ2-5, with D possibly matching TRBD2 (6 bases). This CDR3 has 14 amino acids. Trimming pared 5 bases from V and 2 bases from J, leaving 13 bases between. Germline V gives CDR1 SGHRS, CDR2 YFSETQ. In DNA, the CDR3 is TGCGCCAGCAGTCCCGCCGGAGGGCAAGAGACCCAGTACTTC. It is translated as CASSPAGGQETQYF.

The gene calls are TRBV25-1 and TRBJ1-2; D is unresolved. The V end lost 6 bases, the J end lost 3 bases, and 26 bases lay between the germline ends. This CDR3 has 18 amino acids. Germline V gene data show CDR1 as MGHDK and CDR2 as SYGVNS. Written as DNA, the CDR3 is TGTGCCAGCAGGCCGGTTGGGCCTCGGGCGGGCCATCACTATGGCTACACCTTC. Its translation is CASRPVGPRAGHHYGYTF.